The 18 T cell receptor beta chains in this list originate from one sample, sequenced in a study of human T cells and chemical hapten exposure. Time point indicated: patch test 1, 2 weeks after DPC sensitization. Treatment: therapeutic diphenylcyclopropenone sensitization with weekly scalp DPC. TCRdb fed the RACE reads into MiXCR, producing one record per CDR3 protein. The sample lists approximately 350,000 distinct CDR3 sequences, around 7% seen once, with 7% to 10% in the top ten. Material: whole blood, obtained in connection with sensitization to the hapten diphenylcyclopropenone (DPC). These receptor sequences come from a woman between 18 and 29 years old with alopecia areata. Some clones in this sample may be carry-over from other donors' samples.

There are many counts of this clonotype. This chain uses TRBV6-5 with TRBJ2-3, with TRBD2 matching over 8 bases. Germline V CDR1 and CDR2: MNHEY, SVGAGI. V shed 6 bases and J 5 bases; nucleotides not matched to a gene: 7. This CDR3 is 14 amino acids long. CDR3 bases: TGTGCCAGCAGAGGCGGGGGGCGAGGAGATACGCAGTATTTT. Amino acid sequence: CASRGGGRGDTQYF.

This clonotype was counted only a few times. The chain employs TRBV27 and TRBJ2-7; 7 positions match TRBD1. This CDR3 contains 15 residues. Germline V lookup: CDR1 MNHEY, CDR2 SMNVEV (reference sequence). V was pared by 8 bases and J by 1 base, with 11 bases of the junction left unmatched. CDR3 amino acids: CASGPTGVGSYEQYF. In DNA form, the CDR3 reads TGTGCCAGCGGACCCACAGGGGTCGGGTCCTACGAGCAGTACTTC.

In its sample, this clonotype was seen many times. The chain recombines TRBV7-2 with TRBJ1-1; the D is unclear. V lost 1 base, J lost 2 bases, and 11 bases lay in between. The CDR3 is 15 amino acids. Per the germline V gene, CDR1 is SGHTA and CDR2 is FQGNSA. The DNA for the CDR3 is TGTGCCAGCAGCTTAGAGGCTACAAGAAACACTGAAGCTTTCTTT. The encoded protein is CASSLEATRNTEAFF.

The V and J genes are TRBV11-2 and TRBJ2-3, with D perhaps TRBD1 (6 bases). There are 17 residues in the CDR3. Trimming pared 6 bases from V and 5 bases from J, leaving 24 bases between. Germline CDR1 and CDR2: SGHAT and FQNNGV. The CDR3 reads CASRPPVQGNLVDTQYF. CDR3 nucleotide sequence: TGTGCCAGCAGACCGCCAGTACAGGGAAATTTAGTAGATACGCAGTATTTT.

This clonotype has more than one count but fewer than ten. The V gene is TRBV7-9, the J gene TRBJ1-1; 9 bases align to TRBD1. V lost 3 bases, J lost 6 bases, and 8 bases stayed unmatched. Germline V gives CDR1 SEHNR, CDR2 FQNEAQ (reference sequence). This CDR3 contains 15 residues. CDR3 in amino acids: CASSFSSQGAAEAFF. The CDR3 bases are TGTGCCAGCAGCTTTTCGTCACAGGGGGCCGCTGAAGCTTTCTTT.

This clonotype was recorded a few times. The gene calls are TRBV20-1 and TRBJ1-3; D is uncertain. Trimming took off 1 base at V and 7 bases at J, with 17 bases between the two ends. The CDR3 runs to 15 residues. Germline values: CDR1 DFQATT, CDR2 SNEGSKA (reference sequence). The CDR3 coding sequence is TGCAGTGCTAGAGTTCCGCTCTTGCGCGATAACACCATATATTTT. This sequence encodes CSARVPLLRDNTIYF.

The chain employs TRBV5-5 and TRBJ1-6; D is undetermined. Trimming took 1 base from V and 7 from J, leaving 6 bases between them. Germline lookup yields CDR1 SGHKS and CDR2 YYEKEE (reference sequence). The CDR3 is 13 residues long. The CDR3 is CASSLSGNSPLHF. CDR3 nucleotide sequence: TGTGCCAGCAGCTTGTCCGGCAATTCACCCCTCCACTTT.

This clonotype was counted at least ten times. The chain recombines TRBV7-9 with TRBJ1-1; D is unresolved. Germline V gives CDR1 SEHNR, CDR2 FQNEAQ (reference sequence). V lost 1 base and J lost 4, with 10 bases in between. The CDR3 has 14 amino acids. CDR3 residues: CASSLENRATEAFF. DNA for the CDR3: TGTGCCAGCAGCTTAGAAAATAGGGCCACTGAAGCTTTCTTT.

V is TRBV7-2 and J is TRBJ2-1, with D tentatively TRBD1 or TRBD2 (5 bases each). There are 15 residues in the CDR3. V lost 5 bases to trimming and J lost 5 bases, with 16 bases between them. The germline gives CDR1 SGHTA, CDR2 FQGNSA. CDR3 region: CASSLGPRSNNEQFF. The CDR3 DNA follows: TGTGCCAGCAGCCTGGGACCCAGAAGCAACAATGAGCAGTTCTTC.

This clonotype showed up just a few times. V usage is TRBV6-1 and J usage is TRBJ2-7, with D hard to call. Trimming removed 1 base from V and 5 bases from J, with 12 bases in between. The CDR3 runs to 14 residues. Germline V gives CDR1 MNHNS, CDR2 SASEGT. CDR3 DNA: TGTGCCAGCAGTGAAGTCTGGGAACACGACGAGCAGTACTTC. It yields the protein CASSEVWEHDEQYF.

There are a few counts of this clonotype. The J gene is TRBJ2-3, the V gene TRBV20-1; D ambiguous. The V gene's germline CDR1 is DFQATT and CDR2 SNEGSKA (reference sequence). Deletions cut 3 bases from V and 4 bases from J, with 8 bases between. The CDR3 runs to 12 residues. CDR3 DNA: TGCAGTGCTAGCCTATCAGCAGATACGCAGTATTTT. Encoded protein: CSASLSADTQYF.

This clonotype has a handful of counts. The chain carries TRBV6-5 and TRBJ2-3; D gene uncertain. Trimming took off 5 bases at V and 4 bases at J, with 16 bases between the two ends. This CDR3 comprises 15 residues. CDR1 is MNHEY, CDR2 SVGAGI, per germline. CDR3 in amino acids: CASSPIGPRPDTQYF. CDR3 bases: TGTGCCAGCAGTCCTATTGGACCCCGCCCAGATACGCAGTATTTT.

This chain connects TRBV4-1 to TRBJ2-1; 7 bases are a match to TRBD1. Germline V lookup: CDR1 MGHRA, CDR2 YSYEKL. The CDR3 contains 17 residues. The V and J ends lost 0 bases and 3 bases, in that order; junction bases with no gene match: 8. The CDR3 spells CASSQDGTADDYNEQFF. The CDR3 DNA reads TGCGCCAGCAGCCAAGACGGGACAGCGGATGACTACAATGAGCAGTTCTTC.

The CDR3 coding sequence is TGTGCCAGCAGTGAGGGCAGCTCTAATTCACCCCTCCACTTT. Amino acids: CASSEGSSNSPLHF. J is TRBJ1-6 and V is TRBV2; D is undetermined. Trimming stripped 3 bases from V and 6 bases from J, with 9 bases between. The length of the CDR3 is 14 residues. The germline V gene encodes CDR1 SNHLY and CDR2 FYNNEI.

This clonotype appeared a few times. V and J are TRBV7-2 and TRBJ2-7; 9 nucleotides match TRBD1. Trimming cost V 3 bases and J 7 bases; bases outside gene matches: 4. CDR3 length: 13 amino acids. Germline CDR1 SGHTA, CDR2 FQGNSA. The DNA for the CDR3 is TGTGCCAGCAGCTTGGGACAGGGCCAAGAGCAGTACTTC. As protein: CASSLGQGQEQYF.

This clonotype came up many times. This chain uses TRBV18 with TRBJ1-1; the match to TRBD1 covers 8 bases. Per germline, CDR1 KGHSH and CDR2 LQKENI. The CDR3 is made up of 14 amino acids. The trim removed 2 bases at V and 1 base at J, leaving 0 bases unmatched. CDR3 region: CASSPGQGNTEAFF. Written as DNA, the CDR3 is TGTGCCAGCTCACCAGGACAGGGGAACACTGAAGCTTTCTTT.

CDR3 nucleotides: TGCAGTGCTAGTTTCGCGTATGGCTACACCTTC. Protein product: CSASFAYGYTF. The chain links TRBV20-1 to TRBJ1-2; D unresolved. The length of the CDR3 is 11 residues. CDR1 is DFQATT and CDR2 is SNEGSKA in the germline V gene (reference sequence). V lost 3 bases, J lost 5 bases, and 7 bases lay in between.

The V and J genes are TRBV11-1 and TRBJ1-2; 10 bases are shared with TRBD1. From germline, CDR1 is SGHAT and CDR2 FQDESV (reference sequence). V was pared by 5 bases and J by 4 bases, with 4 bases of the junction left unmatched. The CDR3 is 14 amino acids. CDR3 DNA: TGTGCCAGCAGCCTGACAGGGGGCGGCTATGGCTACACCTTC. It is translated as CASSLTGGGYGYTF.